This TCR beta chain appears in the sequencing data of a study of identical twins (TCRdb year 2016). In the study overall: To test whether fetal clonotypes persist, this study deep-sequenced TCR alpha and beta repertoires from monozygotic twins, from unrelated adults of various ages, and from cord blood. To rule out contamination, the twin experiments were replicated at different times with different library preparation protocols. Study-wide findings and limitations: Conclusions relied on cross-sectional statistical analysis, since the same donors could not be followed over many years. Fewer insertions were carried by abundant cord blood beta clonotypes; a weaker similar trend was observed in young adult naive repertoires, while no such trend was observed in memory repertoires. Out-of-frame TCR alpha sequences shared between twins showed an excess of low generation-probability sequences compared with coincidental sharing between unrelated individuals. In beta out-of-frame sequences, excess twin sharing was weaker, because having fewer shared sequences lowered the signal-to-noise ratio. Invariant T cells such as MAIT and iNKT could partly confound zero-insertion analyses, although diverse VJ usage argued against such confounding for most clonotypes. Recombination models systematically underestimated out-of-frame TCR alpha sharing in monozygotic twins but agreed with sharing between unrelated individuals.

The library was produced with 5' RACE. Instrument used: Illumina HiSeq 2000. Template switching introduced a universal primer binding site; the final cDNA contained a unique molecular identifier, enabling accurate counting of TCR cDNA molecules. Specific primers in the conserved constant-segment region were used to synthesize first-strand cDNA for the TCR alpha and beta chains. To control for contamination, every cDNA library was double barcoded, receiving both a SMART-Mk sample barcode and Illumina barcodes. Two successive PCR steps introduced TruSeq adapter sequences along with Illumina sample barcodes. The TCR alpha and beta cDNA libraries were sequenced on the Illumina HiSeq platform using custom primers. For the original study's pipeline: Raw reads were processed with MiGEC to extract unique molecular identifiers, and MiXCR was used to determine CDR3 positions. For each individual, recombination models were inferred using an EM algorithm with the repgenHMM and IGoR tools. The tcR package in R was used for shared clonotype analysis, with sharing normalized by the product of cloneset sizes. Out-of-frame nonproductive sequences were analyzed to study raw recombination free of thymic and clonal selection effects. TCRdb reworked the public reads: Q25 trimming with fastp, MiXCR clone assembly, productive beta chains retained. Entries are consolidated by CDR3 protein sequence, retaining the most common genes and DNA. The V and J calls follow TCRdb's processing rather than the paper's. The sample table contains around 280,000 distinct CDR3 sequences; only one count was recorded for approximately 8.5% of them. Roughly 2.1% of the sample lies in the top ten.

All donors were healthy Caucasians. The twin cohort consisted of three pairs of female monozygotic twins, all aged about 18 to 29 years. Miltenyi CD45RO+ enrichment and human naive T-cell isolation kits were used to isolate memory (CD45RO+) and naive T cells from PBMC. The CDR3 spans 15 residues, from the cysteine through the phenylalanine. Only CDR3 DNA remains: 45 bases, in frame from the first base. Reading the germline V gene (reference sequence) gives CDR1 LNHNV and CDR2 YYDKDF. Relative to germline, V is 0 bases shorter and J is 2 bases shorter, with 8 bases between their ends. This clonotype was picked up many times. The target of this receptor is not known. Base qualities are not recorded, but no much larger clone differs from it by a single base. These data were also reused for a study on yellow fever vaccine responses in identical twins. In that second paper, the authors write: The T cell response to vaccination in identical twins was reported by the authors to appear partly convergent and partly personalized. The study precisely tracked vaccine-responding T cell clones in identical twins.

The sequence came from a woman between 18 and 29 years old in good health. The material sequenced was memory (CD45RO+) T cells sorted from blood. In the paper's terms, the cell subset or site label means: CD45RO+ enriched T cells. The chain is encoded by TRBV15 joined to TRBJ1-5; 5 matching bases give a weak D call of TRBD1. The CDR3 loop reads CATSRDIQGNQPQHF. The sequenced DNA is TGTGCCACCAGCAGAGATATACAGGGCAATCAGCCCCAGCATTTT.